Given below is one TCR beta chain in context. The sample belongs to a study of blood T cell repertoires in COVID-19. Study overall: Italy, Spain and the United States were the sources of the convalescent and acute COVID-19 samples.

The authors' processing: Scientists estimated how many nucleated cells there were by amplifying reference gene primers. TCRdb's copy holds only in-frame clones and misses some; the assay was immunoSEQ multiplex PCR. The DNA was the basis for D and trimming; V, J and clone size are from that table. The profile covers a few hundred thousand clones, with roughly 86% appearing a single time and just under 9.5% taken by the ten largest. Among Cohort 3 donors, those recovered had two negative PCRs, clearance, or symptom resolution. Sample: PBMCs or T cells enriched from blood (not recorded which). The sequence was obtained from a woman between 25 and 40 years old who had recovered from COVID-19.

The CDR3 DNA follows: TGCGCCAGCAGCTGGAGTACAGGGACCCGATACGAGCAGTACTTC. Amino acids: CASSWSTGTRYEQYF. The V gene is TRBV5-1, the J gene TRBJ2-7; the D gene is possibly TRBD1 (6 bases). The CDR3 spans 15 residues. The germline gives CDR1 SGHRS, CDR2 YFSETQ. V was pared by 3 bases and J by 4 bases, with 17 bases between.